This TCR beta chain appears in the sequencing data of a study of T cell responses to AZD1222 COVID-19 vaccine. Study context: Researchers grouped second doses given at about 4 or about 12 weeks into one pool. Study-level points and caveats: Two AZD1222 administrations were followed by greater Spike-specific TCR breadth and depth.

This CDR3 has 11 residues. V lost 8 bases and J lost 7, with 9 bases in between. Germline values: CDR1 MNHEY, CDR2 SVGAGI. Points on this clone: What it recognizes is unknown.

The table came from immunoSEQ multiplex PCR; TCRdb's copy has only in-frame clones and leaves some out. The sample lists around 150,000 clones; more than 75% were seen once. The sample here was peripheral blood, taken on day 0 of AZD1222 vaccination. The chain combines TRBV6-5 with TRBJ1-5, with D uncertain. This TCR was recovered from an adult in good health. CDR3 nucleotides: TGTGCCAGCGGGAACGGACAGCCCCAGCATTTT. Its translation: CASGNGQPQHF.